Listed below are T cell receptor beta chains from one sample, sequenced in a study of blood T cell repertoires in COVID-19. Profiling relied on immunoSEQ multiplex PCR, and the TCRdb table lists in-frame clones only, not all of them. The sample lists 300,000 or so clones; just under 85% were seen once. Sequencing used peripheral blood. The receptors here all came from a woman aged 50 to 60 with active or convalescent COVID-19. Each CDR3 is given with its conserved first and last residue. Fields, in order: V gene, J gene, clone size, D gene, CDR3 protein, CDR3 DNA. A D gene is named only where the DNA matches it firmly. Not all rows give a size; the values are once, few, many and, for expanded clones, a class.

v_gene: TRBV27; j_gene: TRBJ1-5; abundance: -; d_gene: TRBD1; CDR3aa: CASSLRQGAFQPQHF; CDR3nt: TGTGCCAGCAGTTTAAGACAGGGGGCTTTTCAGCCCCAGCATTTT
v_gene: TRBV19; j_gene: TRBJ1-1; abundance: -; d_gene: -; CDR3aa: CASSISLRGVNTEAFF; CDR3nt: TGTGCCAGTAGTATAAGTCTCCGGGGGGTGAACACTGAAGCTTTCTTT
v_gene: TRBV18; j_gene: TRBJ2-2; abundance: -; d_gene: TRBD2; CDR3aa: CASSPRAMRELSGELFF; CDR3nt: TGTGCCAGCTCACCACGAGCTATGCGGGAGCTTTCCGGGGAGCTGTTTTTT
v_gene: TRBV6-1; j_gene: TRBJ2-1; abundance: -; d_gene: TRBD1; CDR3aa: CASSERTGESEQFF; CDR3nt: TGTGCCAGCAGTGAAAGAACAGGGGAGAGTGAGCAGTTCTTC
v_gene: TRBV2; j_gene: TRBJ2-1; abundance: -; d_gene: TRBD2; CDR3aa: CASTYETSGYNEQFF; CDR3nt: TGTGCCAGCACCTACGAGACTAGCGGCTACAATGAGCAGTTCTTC
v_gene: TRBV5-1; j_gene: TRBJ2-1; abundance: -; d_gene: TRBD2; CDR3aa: CASSLEAGGNEQFF; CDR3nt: TGCGCCAGCAGCTTGGAAGCGGGAGGGAATGAGCAGTTCTTC
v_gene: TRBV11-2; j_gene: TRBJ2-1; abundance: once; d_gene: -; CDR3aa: CASSFAAEQFF; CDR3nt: TGTGCCAGCAGCTTTGCGGCGGAGCAGTTCTTC
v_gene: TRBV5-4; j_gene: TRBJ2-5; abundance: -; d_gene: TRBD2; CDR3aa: CASRTSGLQETQYF; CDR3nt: TGTGCCAGCAGGACTAGCGGACTTCAAGAGACCCAGTACTTC
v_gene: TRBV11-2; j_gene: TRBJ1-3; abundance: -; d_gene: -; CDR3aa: CASSLVWGGDSGNTIYF; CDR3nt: TGTGCCAGCAGCTTAGTGTGGGGAGGAGACTCTGGAAACACCATATATTTT
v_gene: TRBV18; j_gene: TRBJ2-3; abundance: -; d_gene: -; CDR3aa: CASSPNTGLSTDTQYF; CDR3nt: TGTGCCAGCTCACCGAACACAGGGCTTAGCACAGATACGCAGTATTTT